This T cell receptor beta chain is drawn from a study of identical twins' blood T cells. As for this clonotype: Germline and junction disagree at one end, which may indicate a read error.

TCRdb processed the 5' RACE reads anew with MiXCR; each CDR3 protein has one entry. The table has a few hundred thousand distinct CDR3 sequences, more than 25% seen once. Germline V gene lookup returns CDR1 DFQATT and CDR2 SNEGSKA (reference sequence). CDR3 length: 14 amino acids. This receptor was identified in a woman between 18 and 50 years old in good health. The specimen sequenced was PBMCs. V is TRBV20-1 and J is TRBJ1-1; tentative D call: TRBD1 (5 bases). CDR3 bases: TGCGGTGCTAGAGATCGAAGGGGGAACACTGAAGCTTTCTTT. Protein sequence: CGARDRRGNTEAFF.